The 6 T cell receptor beta chains listed next were all sequenced from one sample in a study of shared clonotypes between healthy human individuals. It was CD45RO-negative cells, positively selected for CCR7, that made up naive CD8 cells, with terminally differentiated effector memory CD45RA+ cells excluded. Here immunoSEQ multiplex PCR was the method, and the copy in TCRdb shows in-frame clones only, minus some. The sample lists some 2.1 million clones; around 93% were seen once. The sequenced sample consisted of naive CD8+ T cells from PBMCs. Every receptor here comes from a young man in good health. Some clones in this sample may be carry-over from other donors' samples.

V and J are TRBV27 and TRBJ1-5, with D perhaps matching TRBD1 (5 bases). V was shortened by 0 bases and J by 4 bases, with 10 bases between the two germline ends. CDR3 length: 15 amino acids. Per germline, CDR1 MNHEY and CDR2 SMNVEV (reference sequence). The CDR3 nucleotides are TGTGCCAGCAGTTTATCCGGGCAGGGAAATCAGCCCCAGCATTTT. The encoded protein is CASSLSGQGNQPQHF.

The chain carries TRBV6-1 and TRBJ2-7; TRBD2 aligns across 11 bases. After removal of 4 bases from V and 3 bases from J, the junction contained 5 bases not matched to a gene. The CDR3 sequence is 15 residues long. Germline loops: CDR1 MNHNS, CDR2 SASEGT. The CDR3 sequence is CASSASGTSGYEQYF. In DNA form, the CDR3 reads TGTGCCAGCAGTGCATCCGGGACTAGCGGCTACGAGCAGTACTTC.

With respect to this clone: The sample contains more than one DNA sequence encoding this CDR3. The chain couples TRBV9 to TRBJ1-1, with D tentatively TRBD1 (6 bases). In germline, CDR1 is SGDLS, CDR2 YYNGEE. The ends were cut back, 2 bases at V and 1 base at J, with 9 bases in the middle. CDR3 length: 14 amino acids. The CDR3 reads CASSVGQPNTEAFF. The CDR3 DNA follows: TGTGCCAGCAGCGTGGGACAACCGAACACTGAAGCTTTCTTT.

The V gene is TRBV27, the J gene TRBJ2-7; D unresolved. CDR1 is MNHEY, CDR2 SMNVEV, per germline (reference sequence). This CDR3 is 15 amino acids long. V was pared by 5 bases and J by 2 bases, with 16 bases between. CDR3 in amino acids: CASSLSVNTPYEQYF. CDR3 sequence (DNA): TGTGCCAGCAGTCTAAGCGTCAATACTCCCTACGAGCAGTACTTC.

This chain joins TRBV10-1 and TRBJ2-4; tentative D call: TRBD2 (5 bases). V was pared by 2 bases and J by 0 bases, with 17 bases between. Germline assignment: CDR1 WNHNN and CDR2 SYGVQD (reference sequence). The CDR3 is 18 residues long. The chain's CDR3 is CASSENGPGGLAKNIQYF. CDR3 coding DNA: TGCGCCAGCAGTGAGAACGGGCCAGGTGGACTAGCCAAAAACATTCAGTACTTC.

Here the CDR3 DNA reads TGTGCCAGCAGCTTGCCCCTAGGGTACTACAATGAGCAGTTCTTC. Amino acid sequence: CASSLPLGYYNEQFF. The V call is TRBV7-9, the J call TRBJ2-1, with D unclear. The CDR3 loop spans 15 amino acids. The V end was cut by 3 bases, the J end by 3 bases, with 12 bases between. CDR1 SEHNR and CDR2 FQNEAQ come from the germline V gene (reference sequence).